Below are 29 T cell receptor beta chains sequenced from a single sample in a study of blood T cell repertoires in COVID-19. Profiled with immunoSEQ multiplex PCR; TCRdb holds only in-frame clones, not every one. The sample includes about 130,000 clones, around 70% seen only once; the top ten take around 5.5%. Sequencing input: peripheral blood. Receptors were obtained from a man aged 60 to 69 with acute or convalescent COVID-19.

This sequence joins TRBV5-1 and TRBJ2-7; 9 bases fit TRBD2. V was pared by 2 bases and J by 5 bases, with 11 bases of the junction left unmatched. Germline V gives CDR1 SGHRS, CDR2 YFSETQ. CDR3 size: 16 residues. The DNA for the CDR3 is TGCGCCAGCAGCTTCCGAAGCGCGGGAGGGCCCCACGAGCAGTACTTC. Its translation is CASSFRSAGGPHEQYF.

This clone was observed a handful of times. The DNA for the CDR3 is TGTGCCAGCACTCCCTCTGGGGCCAACGTCCTGACTTTC. Its translation: CASTPSGANVLTF. The chain couples TRBV2 to TRBJ2-6; no clear D. In germline, CDR1 is SNHLY, CDR2 FYNNEI. This CDR3 is 13 amino acids long. The germline V and J ends were trimmed by 7 bases and 0 bases, with 4 bases remaining between them.

The CDR3 loop is CASRTTGGNQPQHF. CDR3 bases: TGTGCCAGCAGAACCACAGGGGGCAATCAGCCCCAGCATTTT. The chain carries TRBV27 and TRBJ1-5, with 7 bases lining up with TRBD1. The CDR3 is 14 amino acids. Germline values: CDR1 MNHEY, CDR2 SMNVEV (reference sequence). V lost 6 bases to trimming and J lost 2 bases; unmatched junction nucleotides: 4.

V is TRBV5-1 and J is TRBJ2-5, with D perhaps matching TRBD2 (6 bases). Trimming shortened V by 0 bases and J by 4 bases, and 10 bases separated the two germline ends. Germline-derived CDR1 and CDR2 are SGHRS and YFSETQ. This CDR3 region has 14 residues. The DNA for the CDR3 is TGCGCCAGCAGCTTGGCGGGAGACCCAGAGACCCAGTACTTC. Translating gives CASSLAGDPETQYF.

This clone was counted between two and nine times. The chain has TRBV6-6 and TRBJ1-1, with D possibly TRBD1 on 6 matching bases. Germline V gives CDR1 MNHNY, CDR2 SVGAGI (reference sequence). CDR3 length equals 14 residues. The V and J ends lost 4 bases and 1 base respectively, with 10 bases between them. CDR3 bases: TGTGCCAGCAGTTCTCAGGGGACGAACACTGAAGCTTTCTTT. Protein sequence: CASSSQGTNTEAFF.

DNA for the CDR3: TGTGCCAGCAGACCCCGACAGGGGGCGAATTCACCCCTCCACTTT. Encoded protein: CASRPRQGANSPLHF. The chain uses TRBV28 and TRBJ1-6; 10 nucleotides match TRBD1. CDR1 and CDR2 from the germline V gene are MDHEN and SYDVKM. The trim removed 6 bases at V and 7 bases at J, leaving 6 bases unmatched. This CDR3 is 15 amino acids long.

The CDR3 DNA sequence: TGCGCCAGCAGCTCCGGTCCCGGGACAGGGAATAGAGCACCCCTCCACTTT. This sequence encodes CASSSGPGTGNRAPLHF. The chain combines TRBV5-1 with TRBJ1-6; 9 bases are a match to TRBD1. The junction had 15 bases not matched to a gene; V was cut back by 3 bases and J by 11 bases. The CDR3 sequence is 17 residues long. CDR1 is SGHRS and CDR2 is YFSETQ in the germline V gene.

The chain recombines TRBV14 with TRBJ1-2; 7 nucleotides align to TRBD1. The junction had 15 bases not matched to a gene; V was cut back by 4 bases and J by 4 bases. The CDR3 has 17 residues. Germline V CDR1 and CDR2: SGHDN, FVKESK. CDR3 DNA sequence: TGTGCCAGCAGCCCCAAAAGGACAGGCGGCACCGGCTATGGCTACACCTTC. It codes for CASSPKRTGGTGYGYTF.

Only a few counts were recorded for this clone. This chain links TRBV30 with TRBJ1-1; perhaps TRBD1 as D (6 bases). The CDR3 contains 13 residues. Per germline, CDR1 GTSNPN and CDR2 SVGIG (reference sequence). Trimming took off 5 bases at V and 8 bases at J, with 18 bases between the two ends. The CDR3 region has the DNA TGTGCCTGGGCATCCTTGGGGGGGCGGGAAGCTTTCTTT. It translates to CAWASLGGREAFF.

This chain links TRBV7-8 with TRBJ2-7; D may be TRBD2 (6 bases). Trimming shortened V by 3 bases and J by 3 bases, and 9 bases separated the two germline ends. The CDR3 is 13 amino acids. CDR1 SGHVS and CDR2 FQNEAQ come from the germline V gene. The CDR3 loop reads CASSFGTGYEQYF. CDR3 nucleotide sequence: TGTGCCAGCAGCTTTGGGACTGGCTACGAGCAGTACTTC. Full variable domain (missing parts from reference TRBV7-8 and TRBJ2-7): GAGVSQSPRYKVAKRGQDVALRCDPISGHVSLFWYQQALGQGPEFLTYFQNEAQLDKSGLPSDRFFAERPEGSVSTLKIQRTQQEDSAVYLCASSFGTGYEQYFGPGTRLTVT.

The chain combines TRBV7-3 with TRBJ1-6; possibly TRBD1 for D (5 bases). The length of the CDR3 is 15 residues. Trimming took 5 bases from V and 10 from J, leaving 18 bases between them. CDR1 is SGHTA, CDR2 FQGTGA, per germline. This chain's CDR3 is CASSQRGGGGSPLHF. The CDR3 DNA reads TGTGCCAGCAGCCAGCGCGGGGGTGGTGGGTCACCCCTCCACTTT.

The chain carries TRBV25-1 and TRBJ1-2; 9 nucleotides line up with TRBD1. The CDR3 totals 16 residues. Per germline, CDR1 MGHDK and CDR2 SYGVNS. V shed 3 bases and J 7 bases; nucleotides not matched to a gene: 12. The CDR3 DNA reads TGTGCCAGCAGTGATCCTAGGACAGGGGAAGTAAGTGGCTACACCTTC. Encoded protein: CASSDPRTGEVSGYTF.

V usage is TRBV18 and J usage is TRBJ1-2, with TRBD1 matching over 9 bases. This CDR3 comprises 15 residues. The J segment lost 7 bases and the V segment lost 4 bases, leaving 10 bases of the junction unmatched. CDR1 KGHSH and CDR2 LQKENI come from the germline V gene. CDR3 DNA: TGTGCCAGCTCACTCGAAACAGGGGGCCAGGGTGGCTACACCTTC. Amino acid sequence: CASSLETGGQGGYTF.

This clone came up once. The genes are TRBV5-1 and TRBJ2-1; 12 nucleotides line up with TRBD2. CDR1 SGHRS and CDR2 YFSETQ come from the germline V gene. The CDR3 length is 16 residues. The junction had 6 bases not matched to a gene; V was cut back by 4 bases and J by 4 bases. The DNA for the CDR3 is TGCGCCAGCAGCGTGGGACTAGCGGGTCCGTACAATGAGCAGTTCTTC. It codes for CASSVGLAGPYNEQFF.

Remarks on this clone: The junction differs from germline at one of its ends, possibly a read error. V usage is TRBV18 and J usage is TRBJ1-1, with 10 positions matching TRBD1. CDR1 KGHSH and CDR2 LQKENI come from the germline V gene. CDR3 length: 15 amino acids. The CDR3 reads CASSPQRDRGTEAFF. Here the CDR3 DNA reads TGTGCCAGCTCTCCACAAAGGGACAGGGGTACTGAAGCTTTCTTT.

V gene TRBV6-2 or TRBV6-3 combines with J gene TRBJ2-1, with unresolved D. CDR3 length: 11 amino acids. The V gene lost 6 bases and the J gene lost 11 bases, with 11 bases spanning the gap. Germline CDR1 reads MNHEY; CDR2 reads SVGEGT. CDR3 protein: CASSEEYQQFF. The CDR3 DNA sequence: TGTGCCAGCAGCGAGGAATACCAGCAGTTCTTC.

This sequence joins TRBV9 and TRBJ2-2; 8 bases are shared with TRBD2. Germline V CDR1 and CDR2: SGDLS, YYNGEE. J gave up 6 bases and V 4 bases, and 5 bases lay outside the gene matches. CDR3 length: 14 amino acids. The CDR3 nucleotides read TGTGCCAGCAGCCTTCGGACTAGCCCCGGGGAGCTGTTTTTT. Its protein product is CASSLRTSPGELFF.

This chain connects TRBV20-1 to TRBJ1-1, with D possibly TRBD1 on 5 matching bases. The CDR3 totals 11 residues. Germline CDR1 DFQATT, CDR2 SNEGSKA (reference sequence). V lost 3 bases and J lost 11, with 13 bases in between. The CDR3 sequence is CSASSGTDAFF. CDR3 nucleotides: TGCAGTGCTAGCAGCGGGACGGATGCTTTCTTT.

This chain joins TRBV7-2 and TRBJ2-7, with TRBD1 matching 10 bases. Germline lookup yields CDR1 SGHTA and CDR2 FQGNSA. The CDR3 is 17 amino acids. J lost 2 bases, V lost 0 bases, and 7 bases had no gene match. The CDR3 DNA is TGTGCCAGCAGCTTAGCGCAAGTAGGGACAGGGGCCTACGAGCAGTACTTC. Translation: CASSLAQVGTGAYEQYF.

This clone has only a few counts. This chain connects TRBV24-1 to TRBJ1-5; D gene ambiguous. V gave up 4 bases and J gave up 6 bases, with 9 bases separating them. CDR1 KGHDR and CDR2 SFDVKD come from the germline V gene. The CDR3 loop spans 13 amino acids. The CDR3 DNA reads TGTGCCACCAGTGACCTTCCGGGTCAGCCCCAGCATTTT. The encoded protein is CATSDLPGQPQHF.

This clone was counted a few times. The rearrangement links TRBV7-9 to TRBJ1-2, with D maybe TRBD1 (5 bases). V dropped 3 bases and J dropped 4 bases, with 12 bases sitting between them. The CDR3 runs 14 residues. Germline CDR1 is SEHNR and CDR2 is FQNEAQ (reference sequence). CDR3 residues: CASSLGRGTYGYTF. In nucleotides, the CDR3 is TGTGCCAGCAGCTTGGGGCGGGGGACCTATGGCTACACCTTC.

Of note for this clone: The sample carries other DNA sequences with the same CDR3. The CDR3 is CASSLRAGPYNEQFF. In nucleotides, the CDR3 is TGCGCCAGCAGCTTGCGTGCGGGACCCTACAATGAGCAGTTCTTC. V gene TRBV5-1 combines with J gene TRBJ2-1, with TRBD2 as a possible D gene (6 bases). The CDR3 covers 15 residues. CDR1 is SGHRS, CDR2 YFSETQ, per germline. V was trimmed by 1 base and J by 2 bases, leaving 10 bases between them.

The gene calls are TRBV24-1 and TRBJ2-3, with 11 nucleotides matching TRBD2. Trimming at V came to 4 bases and at J to 3 bases, leaving 5 bases not matched to a gene. The CDR3 is 16 residues long. Per the germline V gene, CDR1 is KGHDR and CDR2 is SFDVKD. CDR3 residues: CATSDVAGGRTDTQYF. The DNA for the CDR3 is TGTGCCACCAGTGACGTAGCGGGGGGGCGGACAGATACGCAGTATTTT.

The count of this clone is one. The rearrangement links TRBV5-1 to TRBJ2-7; D remains unclear. The CDR3 is made up of 15 amino acids. Germline assignment: CDR1 SGHRS and CDR2 YFSETQ. The V end was cut by 0 bases, the J end by 4 bases, with 14 bases between. CDR3 sequence: CASSLEALSPYEQYF. CDR3 in DNA: TGCGCCAGCAGCTTGGAAGCTCTAAGCCCGTACGAGCAGTACTTC.

The CDR3 protein is CASSYSGDRNQPQHF. Here the CDR3 DNA reads TGTGCCAGCAGTTACTCCGGGGATCGAAATCAGCCCCAGCATTTT. The rearrangement joins TRBV6-5 to TRBJ1-5; D call uncertain. The CDR3 loop spans 15 amino acids. V shed 0 bases and J shed 4 bases, with 10 bases lying between them. Germline V CDR1 and CDR2: MNHEY, SVGAGI.

Here the CDR3 reads CASSLAQAGYYGYTF. The DNA for the CDR3 is TGTGCCAGCAGCTTAGCTCAAGCAGGGTACTATGGCTACACCTTC. The rearrangement uses TRBV7-9 and TRBJ1-2; tentative D call: TRBD1 (5 bases). This CDR3 region has 15 residues. CDR1 SEHNR and CDR2 FQNEAQ come from the germline V gene (reference sequence). V lost 0 bases to trimming and J lost 3 bases, with 11 bases between them.

The genes are TRBV7-2 and TRBJ1-1; 9 bases are shared with TRBD1. The V gene's germline CDR1 is SGHTA and CDR2 FQGNSA. V trimming: 5 bases; J trimming: 11 bases; junction bases outside the gene matches: 15. The length of the CDR3 is 15 residues. The CDR3 here is CASSKINRDRVGAFF. DNA for the CDR3: TGTGCCAGCAGCAAAATTAACCGGGACAGGGTTGGGGCTTTCTTT.

V and J are TRBV11-3 and TRBJ2-2; a possible D gene is TRBD1 (5 bases). From germline, CDR1 is SGHNT and CDR2 YENEEA. The CDR3 contains 13 residues. Trimming pared 3 bases from V and 5 bases from J, leaving 7 bases between. CDR3 coding DNA: TGTGCCAGCAGCTTTGGGGCGACCGGGGAGCTGTTTTTT. Encoded protein: CASSFGATGELFF.

The chain is built from TRBV6-6 and TRBJ2-1; 11 nucleotides match TRBD2. The length of the CDR3 is 16 residues. The germline CDR1 and CDR2 sequences are MNHNY and SVGAGI (reference sequence). Unmatched junction bases numbered 2, after V lost 4 bases and J lost 0 bases. For the CDR3, the DNA is TGTGCCAGCAGTTCGCTAGCGGGAGGCTCCTACAATGAGCAGTTCTTC. It yields the protein CASSSLAGGSYNEQFF.